The rows below give T cell receptor beta chains drawn from one sample of a study of blood T cells in healthy people across ages. TCRdb used MiXCR to reprocess the 5' RACE reads, holding one entry per CDR3 protein. The table has about 1.5 million distinct CDR3 sequences, about 43% seen once. Source material: blood. The receptor source for this set is a woman in her late teens or twenties in good health. CDR3s include the opening cysteine and the closing phenylalanine or tryptophan. D genes are given only for firm matches. Expanded clones are given a class, and other clones once, few, many or no size at all.

size: few
V: TRBV24-1
D: -
J: TRBJ2-2
CDR3: CATSGLYTGELFF
DNA: TGTGCCACCAGTGGCCTATACACCGGGGAGCTGTTTTTT

size: -
V: TRBV12-3/TRBV12-4
D: TRBD1
J: TRBJ2-2
CDR3: CASSPGGYTGELFF
DNA: TGTGCCAGCAGCCCAGGGGGCTACACCGGGGAGCTGTTTTTT

size: -
V: TRBV27
D: TRBD2
J: TRBJ2-3
CDR3: CASRRVGTSGGRGTDTQYF
DNA: TGTGCCAGCAGGAGAGTTGGGACTAGCGGGGGCCGAGGGACAGATACGCAGTATTTT

size: few
V: TRBV6-5
D: -
J: TRBJ1-6
CDR3: CASSKGVGSPLHF
DNA: TGTGCCAGCAGTAAGGGGGTGGGGTCACCCCTCCACTTT

size: -
V: TRBV3-1
D: -
J: TRBJ2-1
CDR3: CASSQDRVDKFF
DNA: TGTGCCAGCAGCCAAGATCGGGTAGACAAGTTCTTC

size: -
V: TRBV7-3
D: TRBD2
J: TRBJ2-3
CDR3: CASSIAGGRGDTQYF
DNA: TGTGCCAGCAGCATAGCGGGGGGCCGAGGAGATACGCAGTATTTT

size: -
V: TRBV10-3
D: -
J: TRBJ2-3
CDR3: CAIRSLDAPDTQYF
DNA: TGTGCCATCAGGAGCTTAGACGCCCCAGATACGCAGTATTTT

size: -
V: TRBV20-1
D: TRBD1
J: TRBJ2-7
CDR3: CSARDWDRQYEQYF
DNA: TGCAGTGCTAGAGATTGGGACAGACAATACGAGCAGTACTTC

size: -
V: TRBV5-6
D: TRBD2
J: TRBJ2-5
CDR3: CASTRRTSGNQETQYF
DNA: TGTGCCAGCACCCGAAGGACTAGCGGCAACCAAGAGACCCAGTACTTC

size: few
V: TRBV29-1
D: TRBD1
J: TRBJ1-5
CDR3: CSSCSGDRGNQPQHF
DNA: TGCAGCAGCTGCTCCGGGGACAGAGGCAATCAGCCCCAGCATTTT